This T cell receptor beta chain derives from a study of T cell responses to AZD1222 COVID-19 vaccine. Whole-study findings and limits: Increased Spike-specific TCR breadth and depth were observed after two AZD1222 doses.

The CDR3 totals 14 residues. Losses at the gene ends were 3 bases for V and 1 base for J; bases not matched to a gene: 1. The germline gives CDR1 SGHTA, CDR2 FQGTGA. This clone was detected a few times. Antigen specificity is unknown. Assay: immunoSEQ multiplex PCR; the TCRdb copy retains only in-frame clones and omits some. The data hold roughly 150,000 clones, with about 90% observed a single time. V and J are TRBV7-3 and TRBJ1-1; 8 bases fit TRBD1. The sequences come from peripheral blood, collected on day 0 of AZD1222 vaccination. The source of this sequence is an adult in good health. The CDR3 spells CASSFTGGNTEAFF. In nucleotides, the CDR3 is TGTGCCAGCAGCTTCACAGGGGGGAACACTGAAGCTTTCTTT.